This T cell receptor (beta chain) was retrieved from a study of CD8 T cells in ankylosing spondylitis. A single record per CDR3 protein comes from TCRdb applying MiXCR to the 5' RACE reads. Of about 130,000 distinct CDR3 sequences detected, 7% to 8% appear once; the ten largest clones hold around 12%. There are a few counts of this clonotype. The germline V gene has CDR1 SQVTM and CDR2 ANQGSEA. The V gene lost 2 bases and the J gene lost 6 bases, with 18 bases spanning the gap. CDR3 size: 15 residues. The sequence derives from a female donor with ankylosing spondylitis or in good health (not recorded which). Sequencing was done on a sample of blood, either unsorted or a sorted T cell fraction (not recorded which). This chain joins TRBV29-1 and TRBJ2-3, with D perhaps assigned TRBD1 or TRBD2 (6 bases each). The CDR3 region is CSVEIGGRTTDTQYF. In DNA form, the CDR3 reads TGCAGCGTTGAAATCGGGGGCAGGACAACGGATACGCAGTATTTT.